This T cell receptor beta chain comes out of a study of blood T cell repertoires in COVID-19. Study as a whole: COVID-19 samples, acute and convalescent, were from the United States, Italy and Spain. Sources were T cells, B-cell-depleted T cells, or PBMCs; the material itself was cDNA or gDNA.

Sequencing used immunoSEQ multiplex PCR; TCRdb keeps in-frame clones, though not all of them. This repertoire shows roughly 350,000 clones, almost 90% found once; its top ten account for 6% to 8.5%. Deletions cut 6 bases from V and 2 bases from J, with 10 bases between. Germline CDR1 is LGHDT and CDR2 is YNNKEL (reference sequence). The CDR3 has 13 residues. A Seattle source enrolled patients during active infection and followed them longitudinally. Sequenced input: peripheral blood. This sequence was found in a woman between 65 and 79 years old with COVID-19, enrolled during active disease. The chain couples TRBV3-1 (or the pseudogene TRBV3-2) to TRBJ1-2, with D uncertain. In DNA, the CDR3 is TGTGCCAGCAGAGCTACTCTGAACTATGGCTACACCTTC. Its protein product is CASRATLNYGYTF.